Listed below are T cell receptor beta chains from one sample, sequenced in a study of cytomegalovirus exposure and HLA in healthy donors. Repertoires were generated with immunoSEQ multiplex PCR, while TCRdb's copy carries only in-frame clones and drops some. The sample includes about 160,000 clones, 70% to 90% seen only once; the top ten take more than 2%. Sequencing used PBMCs. The receptors here all came from a man younger than 35 in good health and CMV-seropositive. CDR3s include the opening cysteine and the closing phenylalanine or tryptophan. A D gene is named only where the DNA matches it firmly. Some rows mark clone size as missing; the rest say once, few, many or name a class of expanded clone.

>.|TRBV28|.|TRBJ1-4
TGTGCCAGCAGTTTGAGGCCAACTGGTTTGGAAAAACTGTTTTTT
CASSLRPTGLEKLFF
>TRBD1|TRBV6-1|.|TRBJ1-2
TGTGCCAGCAGTGAAGGGACAGGGGGCTATGGCTACACCTTC
CASSEGTGGYGYTF
>.|TRBV9|once|TRBJ1-2
TGTGCCAGCAGCCCCCAGACCAGGCTCAACTATGGCTACACCTTC
CASSPQTRLNYGYTF
>TRBD2|TRBV29-1|once|TRBJ2-1
TGCAGCGTTTCGGCGGGGGGGCCTTACAATGAGCAGTTCTTC
CSVSAGGPYNEQFF
>TRBD2|TRBV11-2|.|TRBJ2-7
TGTGCCAGCAGCTTATTTCGCGGGGGCGAGCAGTACTTC
CASSLFRGGEQYF
>TRBD1|TRBV9|.|TRBJ2-1
TGTGCCAGCGGAACGACAGGGACCGCTGAGCAGTTCTTC
CASGTTGTAEQFF
>TRBD2|TRBV7-9|once|TRBJ2-6
TGTGCCTCTCCCGCGGGGGGGGAATCTGGGGCCAACGGCCTGACTTTC
CASPAGGESGANGLTF
>.|TRBV5-4|.|TRBJ1-1
TGTGCCAGCAGTTACCCCCAGGGGCATACTGAAGCTTTCTTT
CASSYPQGHTEAFF
>.|TRBV5-1|.|TRBJ2-3
TGCGCCAGCAGCCCGGGCCCAGGGGATACGCAGTATTTT
CASSPGPGDTQYF
>TRBD2|TRBV7-2|.|TRBJ2-1
TGTGCCAGCAGCTTCTCCTCTAGCGGGGCCTACAATGAGCAGTTCTTC
CASSFSSSGAYNEQFF